The next 25 T cell receptor beta chains were all read from a single sample in a study of T cell changes during pregnancy in multiple sclerosis. The protocol was immunoSEQ multiplex PCR, while the TCRdb copy is restricted to in-frame clones and leaves out a portion. The table lists tens of thousands of clones, roughly 91% of them singletons. The sample consisted of peripheral blood, taken after pregnancy. These receptors all come from a female donor in good health, enrolled as a control in a pregnancy study.

The chain uses TRBV4-3 and TRBJ2-7; TRBD1 matches 9 bases. Germline assignment: CDR1 LGHNA and CDR2 YSLEER. V shed 1 base and J 3 bases; nucleotides not matched to a gene: 4. This CDR3 has 15 residues. CDR3 nucleotides: TGCGCCAGCAGCCAAGGTCGGGACAGGGACTACGAGCAGTACTTC. Protein: CASSQGRDRDYEQYF.

The V gene is TRBV7-2, the J gene TRBJ2-2; D gene unclear. The CDR3 consists of 14 residues. Trimming stripped 3 bases from V and 1 base from J, with 6 bases between. Germline V gives CDR1 SGHTA, CDR2 FQGNSA. The CDR3 nucleotides read TGTGCCAGCAGCTTGGCAGGGAACACCGGGGAGCTGTTTTTT. Protein sequence: CASSLAGNTGELFF.

J is TRBJ2-7 and V is TRBV27; 9 bases are shared with TRBD1. V shed 4 bases and J 0 bases; nucleotides not matched to a gene: 4. The CDR3 totals 15 residues. CDR1 and CDR2 from the germline V gene are MNHEY and SMNVEV (reference sequence). DNA of the CDR3: TGTGCCAGCAGTTCAGGGACAGGGATCTCCTACGAGCAGTACTTC. The encoded protein is CASSSGTGISYEQYF.

This sequence joins TRBV29-1 and TRBJ2-2; possibly TRBD1 for D (6 bases). This CDR3 has 13 residues. Between the trimmed V and J ends, which lost 4 bases and 7 bases, there was a span of 13 bases. The germline CDR1 and CDR2 sequences are SQVTM and ANQGSEA. This CDR3 is CSVGWGLSGELFF. CDR3 sequence (DNA): TGCAGCGTTGGATGGGGGCTGAGCGGGGAGCTGTTTTTT.

CDR3 sequence reads: CSVIDGYTF. CDR3 DNA sequence: TGCAGCGTAATAGATGGCTACACCTTC. The chain uses TRBV29-1 and TRBJ1-2; no clear D. This CDR3 comprises 9 residues. Germline V gene lookup returns CDR1 SQVTM and CDR2 ANQGSEA. Trimming stripped 6 bases from V and 6 bases from J, with 5 bases between. The full variable domain, rest sourced from reference TRBV29-1 and TRBJ1-2, is SAVISQKPSRDICQRGTSLTIQCQVDSQVTMMFWYRQQPGQSLTLIATANQGSEATYESGFVIDKFPISRPNLTFSTLTVSNMSPEDSSIYLCSVIDGYTFGSGTRLTVV.

The genes are TRBV7-9 and TRBJ2-3; 8 bases are a match to TRBD2. CDR3 length equals 16 residues. The germline V gene encodes CDR1 SEHNR and CDR2 FQNEAQ (reference sequence). Trimming removed 4 bases from V and 0 bases from J; junction bases left unmatched: 6. The DNA for the CDR3 is TGTGCCAGCAGCTCACTAGCGGACCCTAGCACAGATACGCAGTATTTT. Protein: CASSSLADPSTDTQYF.

The CDR3 sequence: CASSRAGVAGPYNEQFF. Written as DNA, the CDR3 is TGTGCCAGCAGTCGGGCAGGGGTAGCGGGGCCTTACAATGAGCAGTTCTTC. The chain employs TRBV7-3 and TRBJ2-1, with 8 nucleotides matching TRBD2. The J segment lost 4 bases and the V segment lost 6 bases, leaving 14 bases of the junction unmatched. Germline assignment: CDR1 SGHTA and CDR2 FQGTGA. The CDR3 covers 17 residues.

J is TRBJ2-3 and V is TRBV16, with 7 bases that match TRBD2. CDR1 is KGHSY and CDR2 is FQNENV in the germline V gene. V gave up 0 bases and J gave up 0 bases; unmatched junction bases: 6. The CDR3 sequence is 17 residues long. The CDR3 reads CASSQSLGSGSTDTQYF. The DNA for the CDR3 is TGTGCCAGCAGCCAATCCCTTGGTAGCGGGAGCACAGATACGCAGTATTTT.

The chain employs TRBV7-2 and TRBJ2-7, with D maybe TRBD1 (6 bases). Germline CDR1 and CDR2: SGHTA and FQGNSA. The ends were cut back, 7 bases at V and 2 bases at J, with 15 bases in the middle. CDR3 length: 14 residues. DNA of the CDR3: TGTGCCAGCACCCCCACTACAGGGCCCTACGAGCAGTACTTC. It is translated as CASTPTTGPYEQYF.

V is TRBV5-1 and J is TRBJ2-1, with D possibly TRBD1 on 5 matching bases. Trimming removed 1 base from V and 8 bases from J, with 13 bases in between. CDR1 SGHRS and CDR2 YFSETQ come from the germline V gene. The CDR3 totals 14 residues. This chain's CDR3 is CASSLWAGSYEQFF. CDR3 coding DNA: TGCGCCAGCAGCTTGTGGGCAGGGTCGTATGAGCAGTTCTTC.

The chain employs TRBV11-2 and TRBJ2-3; perhaps TRBD2 as D (5 bases). Germline V gene data show CDR1 as SGHAT and CDR2 as FQNNGV. V gave up 5 bases and J gave up 2 bases, with 17 bases separating them. The CDR3 is made up of 16 amino acids. The CDR3, as DNA: TGTGCCAGCAGCCGCCCATCGACGGGGTTCACAGATACGCAGTATTTT. It encodes CASSRPSTGFTDTQYF.

The chain recombines TRBV2 with TRBJ1-2; TRBD1 might be the D (6 bases). CDR1 and CDR2 from the germline V gene are SNHLY and FYNNEI. With 0 bases removed from V and 4 bases from J, the gap between germline ends came to 6 bases. The CDR3 length is 13 residues. The CDR3 region has the DNA TGTGCCAGCAGTGAAGCGACAGGCTATGGCTACACCTTC. Amino acid sequence: CASSEATGYGYTF.

The chain is built from TRBV4-1 and TRBJ1-1; D gene uncertain. V lost 0 bases, J lost 1 base, and 9 bases lay in between. CDR1 and CDR2 (germline): MGHRA, YSYEKL. CDR3 length equals 15 residues. The CDR3 loop is CASSQDPRPNTEAFF. The DNA for the CDR3 is TGCGCCAGCAGCCAAGATCCCAGGCCGAACACTGAAGCTTTCTTT.

This chain uses TRBV7-2 with TRBJ2-1; TRBD1 matches at 8 bases. Germline loops: CDR1 SGHTA, CDR2 FQGNSA. V trimming: 1 base; J trimming: 2 bases; junction bases outside the gene matches: 1. This CDR3 is 15 amino acids long. As DNA, the CDR3 is TGTGCCAGCAGCTTAGGCAGGGGGCCCTACAATGAGCAGTTCTTC. Translating gives CASSLGRGPYNEQFF.

The chain employs TRBV27 and TRBJ2-2; D remains unclear. Trimming pared 1 base from V and 3 bases from J, leaving 9 bases between. CDR3 length: 15 residues. Germline loops: CDR1 MNHEY, CDR2 SMNVEV (reference sequence). The CDR3 sequence: CASSLFAGYTGELFF. Written as DNA, the CDR3 is TGTGCCAGCAGTTTATTTGCAGGTTACACCGGGGAGCTGTTTTTT.

The DNA of the CDR3 is TGTGCCAGCAGTCCGCCGGGACAGGGGTCCGGGGAGCTGTTTTTT. Translation gives CASSPPGQGSGELFF. The rearrangement joins TRBV28 to TRBJ2-2; TRBD1 aligns across 10 bases. Germline values: CDR1 MDHEN, CDR2 SYDVKM. The CDR3 runs to 15 residues. Losses at the gene ends were 5 bases for V and 6 bases for J; bases not matched to a gene: 6.

The CDR3 region is CSVETGGYEQFF. Written as DNA, the CDR3 is TGCAGCGTTGAAACAGGGGGATATGAGCAGTTCTTC. The rearrangement joins TRBV29-1 to TRBJ2-1; 8 bases line up with TRBD1. Germline V lookup: CDR1 SQVTM, CDR2 ANQGSEA. The CDR3 loop spans 12 amino acids. J was trimmed by 8 bases and V by 2 bases; bases with no gene match: 2.

The rearrangement joins TRBV18 to TRBJ2-7; weak D call: TRBD1 (6 bases). With 3 bases removed from V and 5 bases from J, the gap between germline ends came to 20 bases. This CDR3 spans 16 amino acids. Germline lookup yields CDR1 KGHSH and CDR2 LQKENI. The CDR3 reads CASSPSRATGHHEQYF. Here the CDR3 DNA reads TGTGCCAGCTCACCTAGTCGGGCCACAGGGCACCACGAGCAGTACTTC.

Only one count was recorded for this clone. Other DNA sequences in this sample translate to the same CDR3. V usage is TRBV20-1 and J usage is TRBJ2-5; D is unresolved. Trimming removed 0 bases at V and 4 bases at J, with 3 bases between. The CDR3 is 11 amino acids. Germline V lookup: CDR1 DFQATT, CDR2 SNEGSKA (reference sequence). The CDR3 protein is CSARDRETQYF. CDR3 in DNA: TGCAGTGCTAGAGATCGAGAGACCCAGTACTTC.

This chain links TRBV28 with TRBJ2-7, with 8 nucleotides matching TRBD1. This CDR3 contains 13 residues. Germline V lookup: CDR1 MDHEN, CDR2 SYDVKM. The V segment lost 8 bases and the J segment 4 bases; nucleotides outside the gene matches: 7. DNA for the CDR3: TGTGCCAGCTTAGCAGGGGGCATGTACGAGCAGTACTTC. It specifies CASLAGGMYEQYF.

V is TRBV2 and J is TRBJ1-2; 7 bases match TRBD1. Unmatched junction bases numbered 11, after V lost 6 bases and J lost 4 bases. The CDR3 runs to 15 residues. Germline loops: CDR1 SNHLY, CDR2 FYNNEI. CDR3 DNA: TGTGCCAGCAGGGCCCTCCGGACAGGTGTCTATGGCTACACCTTC. Its translation: CASRALRTGVYGYTF. The full variable domain, completed using reference TRBV2 and TRBJ1-2, is EPEVTQTPSHQVTQMGQEVILRCVPISNHLYFYWYRQILGQKVEFLVSFYNNEISEKSEIFDDQFSVERPDGSNFTLKIRSTKLEDSAMYFCASRALRTGVYGYTFGSGTRLTVV.

The chain recombines TRBV18 with TRBJ1-4, with D unclear. Trimming removed 1 base at V and 4 bases at J, with 7 bases between. There are 14 residues in the CDR3. Germline CDR1 KGHSH, CDR2 LQKENI. CDR3 nucleotides: TGTGCCAGCTCACCACGTCGTAGTAATGAAAAACTGTTTTTT. As protein: CASSPRRSNEKLFF.

The V and J genes are TRBV11-1 and TRBJ2-5; 12 nucleotides align to TRBD2. The CDR3 is 16 residues long. V lost 5 bases, J lost 1 base, and 5 bases stayed unmatched. Germline loops: CDR1 SGHAT, CDR2 FQDESV (reference sequence). CDR3 protein: CASSRLAGGAQETQYF. CDR3 bases: TGTGCCAGCAGCCGTCTAGCGGGGGGGGCCCAAGAGACCCAGTACTTC.

CDR3 loop: CASSISLSGWRAFF. The CDR3 DNA is TGTGCCAGTAGTATATCCCTCTCGGGGTGGCGGGCTTTCTTT. The V and J genes are TRBV19 and TRBJ1-1; D is unclear. The CDR3 has 14 residues. Trimming stripped 2 bases from V and 11 bases from J, with 18 bases between. Germline CDR1 reads LNHDA; CDR2 reads SQIVND (reference sequence).

The rearrangement joins TRBV4-2 to TRBJ1-5; D is unresolved. Trimming removed 7 bases from V and 7 bases from J, with 14 bases in between. The length of the CDR3 is 13 residues. Germline loops: CDR1 LGHNA, CDR2 YNFKEQ. CDR3 nucleotide sequence: TGTGCCAGCAAGGGCCCCTCGGGACAGCCCCAGCATTTT. Translating it yields CASKGPSGQPQHF.